The clone carrying this T cell receptor beta chain showed up many times. No antigen is known for it. This sample stems from a study of T cell repertoires in cytomegalovirus infection. Study in general: CMV infection together with matching HLA type was indicated by public TCR beta signatures. Broader study findings: Dominant in the ex vivo response were TCR beta clonotypes restricted by HLA-C and specific for CMV.

The CDR3 sequence is 15 residues long. V lost 3 bases and J 6 bases, leaving 14 bases between the germline ends. Germline V gene sequence: CDR1 SGHTA, CDR2 FQGNSA. MiXCR was run by TCRdb on the reads, yielding one entry per CDR3 protein. The sample shows about 570,000 distinct CDR3 sequences, just under 40% of them seen only once. The chain couples TRBV7-2 to TRBJ2-2; either TRBD1 or TRBD2 may fit D (5 bases each). The sequenced sample was cultured PBMCs, obtained from culture after CMV antigen stimulation. This clonotype was sampled from a human donor in good health (CMV status not recorded). Some clones in this sample may be carry-over from other donors' samples. CDR3 protein: CASSFIWGSPGELFF. In DNA, the CDR3 is TGTGCCAGCAGCTTTATTTGGGGGAGTCCCGGGGAGCTGTTTTTT.